This passage covers 5 T cell receptor beta chains from one sample sequenced in a study of T cell clonotyping in hematopoietic cell transplantation. Some clones are missing from TCRdb's copy, which holds only in-frame ones; the method was immunoSEQ multiplex PCR. The sample comprises tens of thousands of clones, 90% to 96% of which are singletons, and roughly 1.7% rests with the top ten. The time point denotes: recipient sample about 28 days before transplant, after cytoreduction. The source material was peripheral blood mononuclear cells, sampled before stem cell transplant. These TCRs come from a woman between 45 and 65 years old with acute myeloid leukemia. Some clones in this sample may be carry-over from other donors' samples.

V and J are TRBV29-1 and TRBJ1-2, with unresolved D. Trimming took off 0 bases at V and 6 bases at J, with 5 bases between the two ends. The CDR3 length is 11 residues. Germline V lookup: CDR1 SQVTM, CDR2 ANQGSEA. The CDR3 DNA reads as TGCAGCGTTGAAGATTGGGATGGCTACACCTTC. This sequence encodes CSVEDWDGYTF.

The gene calls are TRBV7-2 and TRBJ1-1; D remains unclear. This CDR3 is built from 16 residues. V gave up 1 base and J gave up 1 base, with 13 bases separating them. Germline CDR1 is SGHTA and CDR2 is FQGNSA. The CDR3 DNA sequence: TGTGCCAGCAGCTTAGTAAGCCCCAGGCCGAACACTGAAGCTTTCTTT. Protein product: CASSLVSPRPNTEAFF.

The chain joins TRBV5-6 to TRBJ2-3, with 7 bases that match TRBD1. Looked up from germline, CDR1 is SGHDT and CDR2 is YYEEEE. The CDR3 sequence is 16 residues long. V shed 4 bases, J shed 4 bases, and the junction held 12 bases outside the gene matches. The CDR3 bases are TGTGCCAGCAGCCCAGGAACAGGGGACGCGGCAGATACGCAGTATTTT. Amino acids: CASSPGTGDAADTQYF.

The chain recombines TRBV9 with TRBJ2-1, with D unclear. Germline CDR1 SGDLS, CDR2 YYNGEE. V was clipped by 0 bases and J by 6 bases, with 7 bases between them. CDR3 length: 13 amino acids. The CDR3 coding sequence is TGTGCCAGCAGCGTAGCCGGGTCCAATGAGCAGTTCTTC. This sequence encodes CASSVAGSNEQFF.

The chain carries TRBV5-4 and TRBJ2-7, with TRBD1 matching 7 bases. CDR3 length equals 17 residues. With 0 bases clipped from V and 6 bases from J, the junction kept 15 bases outside the gene matches. Germline-derived CDR1 and CDR2 are SGHNT and YYREEE (reference sequence). The CDR3 DNA reads as TGTGCCAGCAGCTTGGTTCCGGGACAGCGTATTCGCGGCGAGCAGTACTTC. Translating it yields CASSLVPGQRIRGEQYF.